This TCR beta chain emerged from a study of PD-1 blockade in mismatch repair-deficient tumors listed by TCRdb under 2017. For context, the study as a whole: Between September 2013 and September 2016, the trial enrolled 70 to 100 consecutive patients with 12 mismatch repair-deficient cancer types, every one of whom had been previously treated and was progressing. Tumor-associated T cell clones were tracked in the peripheral blood of patients responding to PD-1 blockade by deep sequencing of TCR CDR3 regions. Results and caveats for the whole study, not just this receptor: Clones residing in the tumor, which were often undetectable in blood before treatment, expanded quickly after pembrolizumab and then contracted, generally before radiologic responses.

The method behind the library was the immunoSEQ multiplex PCR assay. Sourced from immuneACCESS, this table was stored by TCRdb with only in-frame sequences that have V and J called. A share of the clones is absent; for the studies checked, an unresolved V gene accounts for under half, and the remainder has no known explanation. This sample holds 35,000 to 40,000 clones; 79% were observed only once. The ten largest clones capture 20% to 25% of the sample. On this clone: Its binding antigen is unknown. The input lacks base qualities; no much larger clone sits a single base away.

Mismatch repair deficiency in every enrolled patient was established by polymerase chain reaction or immunohistochemistry. TCR sequencing was carried out for a few patients who responded to pembrolizumab therapy. The phase II trial prospectively tested pembrolizumab PD-1 blockade in advanced mismatch repair-deficient cancers regardless of tissue of origin. Peripheral blood T cell samples were gathered serially, both before PD-1 blockade started and at multiple time points afterward. Blood sampling time points were reported as weeks after the first dose of pembrolizumab. The germline V gene provides CDR1 MRHNA and CDR2 SNTAGT. The CDR3 runs 16 residues from the cysteine to the phenylalanine. Left in the record is the CDR3 DNA by itself, 48 bases read in frame from the first base. Compared with germline, V lacks 2 bases and J lacks 2 bases; bases without a gene match: 5.

Here the sequenced sample was peripheral blood, taken 4 weeks after starting pembrolizumab. The chain employs TRBV6-4 and TRBJ2-1; 8 bases in the junction line up with TRBD2. This clonotype was sampled from an adult with mismatch repair-deficient cancer. The nucleotide sequence is given as TGTGCCAGCAGTGACCTGGCGGGAGGCACCTACAATGAGCAGTTCTTC. Its translation reads: CASSDLAGGTYNEQFF.